This is a list of T cell receptor beta chains from one sample in a study of identifying expanded T cells in peripheral blood. Here immunoSEQ multiplex PCR was the method, and the copy in TCRdb shows in-frame clones only, minus some. The table lists 70,000 to 95,000 clones, roughly 90% of them singletons, with roughly 3.9% in the top ten. The material sequenced was blood. The source of these receptors is a person aged 18 to 75 in good health. Both conserved end residues are trimmed from each CDR3.

j_gene	v_gene	CDR3aa
TRBJ1-4	TRBV18	ASSPRRNNEKLF
TRBJ2-1	TRBV6-4	ASSESAGGVNEQF
TRBJ2-7	TRBV29-1	SVGRGSYEQY
TRBJ2-2	TRBV27	ASRLGQPTGELF
TRBJ2-7	TRBV10-3	ALSRGQVYEQY
TRBJ2-7	TRBV10-3	AISEGTGTSYEQY
TRBJ1-1	TRBV10-3	AISTRMDTEAF
TRBJ2-1	TRBV27	ASSRPGTSSGEQF
TRBJ2-5	TRBV13	ASSGTGETQY
TRBJ2-7	TRBV15	ATSRDASGSYEQY
TRBJ2-5	TRBV7-7	ASSPRTGGETQY
TRBJ2-6	TRBV4-2	ASSQARGGSEGANVLT
TRBJ2-2	TRBV27	ASSLTSGGVGELF
TRBJ2-7	TRBV6-1	ASRAGLISSYEQY
TRBJ2-1	TRBV5-1	ASTSEGGENYNEQF
TRBJ2-1	TRBV7-8	ASSLYASGGTYNEQF
TRBJ1-5	TRBV2	ASRKGTYDQPQH
TRBJ1-1	TRBV5-1	ASNPGRMNTEAF
TRBJ2-7	TRBV5-5	ASSYITSYEQY
TRBJ1-2	TRBV19	ASSLIGTQSDYGYT
TRBJ1-2	TRBV28	ASSHPLGGSYGYT
TRBJ2-3	TRBV19	ASSIPAGGPRTQY
TRBJ1-1	TRBV12-5	ASGFAGGTEAF
TRBJ2-7	TRBV7-9	ASSLGDYEQY
TRBJ1-3	TRBV6-1	ASSEGSGNTIY
TRBJ2-5	TRBV28	ASSLAGIGTETQY
TRBJ2-1	TRBV30	AWLYGYNEQF
TRBJ2-5	TRBV6-1	ASSEWGTGLGTQY
TRBJ2-1	TRBV29-1	SCRRENEQF
TRBJ2-7	TRBV19	ASSIAPDMSYEQY
TRBJ2-2	TRBV4-1	ASSSYKGGDGELF
TRBJ2-7	TRBV5-6	ASSLVAGAYEQY
TRBJ2-3	TRBV7-3	ASSFSGGTDTQY
TRBJ1-2	TRBV28	ASSPPDSRVTGYT
TRBJ1-2	TRBV6-5	ASRTLERRYT
TRBJ1-2	TRBV9	ASSVAQAWGYT
TRBJ1-2	TRBV27	ASSSGQAPNYGYT
TRBJ1-1	TRBV5-1	ASSRRDRASNTEAF
TRBJ1-2	TRBV5-1	ASSFGTRGYT
TRBJ2-1	TRBV5-6	ASSLQIGQGAPGGQF
TRBJ2-1	TRBV21-1	ASSSLLGLFHNEQF
TRBJ2-2	TRBV4-2	ASSQDLGAGELF
TRBJ2-7	TRBV30	AWSVRTENEQY
TRBJ1-3	TRBV7-9	ASSLTGQGSGNTIY
TRBJ1-5	TRBV2	ASSEGGISNQPQH
TRBJ2-2	TRBV7-9	ASSPSTGELF
TRBJ1-4	TRBV30	AWRKMGQALGKLF
TRBJ1-1	TRBV6-5	ASSYSNVWQGVAF
TRBJ2-2	TRBV28	ASTERAGNTGELF